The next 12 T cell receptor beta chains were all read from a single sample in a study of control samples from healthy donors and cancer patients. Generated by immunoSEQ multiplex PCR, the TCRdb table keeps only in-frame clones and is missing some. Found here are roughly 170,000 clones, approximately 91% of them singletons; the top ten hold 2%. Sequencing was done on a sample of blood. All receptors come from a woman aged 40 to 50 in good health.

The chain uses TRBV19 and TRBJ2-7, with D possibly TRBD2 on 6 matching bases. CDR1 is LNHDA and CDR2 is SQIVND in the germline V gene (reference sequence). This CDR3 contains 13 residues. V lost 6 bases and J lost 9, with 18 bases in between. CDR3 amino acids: CASSPNRLERQYF. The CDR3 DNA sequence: TGTGCCAGTAGCCCCAACCGACTAGAACGGCAGTACTTC.

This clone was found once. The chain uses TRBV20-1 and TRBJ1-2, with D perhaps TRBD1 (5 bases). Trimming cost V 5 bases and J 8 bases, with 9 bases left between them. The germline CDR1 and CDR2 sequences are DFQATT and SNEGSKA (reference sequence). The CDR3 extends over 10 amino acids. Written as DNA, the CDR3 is TGCAGTGCTCCCCCAGGGGGCTACACCTTC. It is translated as CSAPPGGYTF.

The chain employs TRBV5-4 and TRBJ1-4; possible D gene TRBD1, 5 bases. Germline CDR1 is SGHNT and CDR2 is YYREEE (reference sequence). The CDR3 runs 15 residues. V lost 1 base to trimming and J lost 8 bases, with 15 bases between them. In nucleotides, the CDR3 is TGTGCCAGCAGCTTGCGGGCCACAGGAGGCGAAAAACTGTTTTTT. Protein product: CASSLRATGGEKLFF. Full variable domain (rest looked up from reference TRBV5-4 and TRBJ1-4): ETGVTQSPTHLIKTRGQQVTLRCSSQSGHNTVSWYQQALGQGPQFIFQYYREEENGRGNFPPRFSGLQFPNYSSELNVNALELDDSALYLCASSLRATGGEKLFFGSGTQLSVL.

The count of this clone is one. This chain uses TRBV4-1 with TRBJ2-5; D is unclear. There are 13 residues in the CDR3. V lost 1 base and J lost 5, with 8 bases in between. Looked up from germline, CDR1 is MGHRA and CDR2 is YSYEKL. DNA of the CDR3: TGCGCCAGCAGCCAAGTAAGTGGTGAGACCCAGTACTTC. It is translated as CASSQVSGETQYF.

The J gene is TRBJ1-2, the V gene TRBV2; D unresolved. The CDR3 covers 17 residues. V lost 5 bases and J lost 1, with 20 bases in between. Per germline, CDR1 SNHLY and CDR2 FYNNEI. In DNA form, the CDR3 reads TGTGCCAGCAGTCCACCACCCCTCAAACAGATTAACTATGGCTACACCTTC. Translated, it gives CASSPPPLKQINYGYTF.

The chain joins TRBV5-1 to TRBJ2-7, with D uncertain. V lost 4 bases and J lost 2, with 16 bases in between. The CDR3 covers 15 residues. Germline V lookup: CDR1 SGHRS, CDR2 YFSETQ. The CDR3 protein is CASSPGLVGTYEQYF. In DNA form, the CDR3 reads TGCGCCAGCAGCCCGGGCCTGGTGGGTACCTACGAGCAGTACTTC.

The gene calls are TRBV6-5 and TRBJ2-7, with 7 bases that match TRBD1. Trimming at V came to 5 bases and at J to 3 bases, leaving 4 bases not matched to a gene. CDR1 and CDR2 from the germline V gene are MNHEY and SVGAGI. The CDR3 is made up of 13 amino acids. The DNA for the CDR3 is TGTGCCAGCAGTCGGGACAGTCTCTACGAGCAGTACTTC. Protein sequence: CASSRDSLYEQYF.

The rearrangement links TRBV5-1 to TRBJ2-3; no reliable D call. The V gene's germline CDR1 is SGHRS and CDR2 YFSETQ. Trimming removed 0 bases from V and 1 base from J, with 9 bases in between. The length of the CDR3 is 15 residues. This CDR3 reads CASSLDSKRTDTQYF. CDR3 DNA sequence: TGCGCCAGCAGCTTGGACAGCAAACGCACAGATACGCAGTATTTT.

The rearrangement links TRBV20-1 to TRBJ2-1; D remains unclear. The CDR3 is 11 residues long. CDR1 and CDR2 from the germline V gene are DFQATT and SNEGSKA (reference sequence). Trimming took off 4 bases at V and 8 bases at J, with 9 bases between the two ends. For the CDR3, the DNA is TGCAGTGCTAAAGAAATCCATGAGCAGTTCTTC. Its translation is CSAKEIHEQFF.

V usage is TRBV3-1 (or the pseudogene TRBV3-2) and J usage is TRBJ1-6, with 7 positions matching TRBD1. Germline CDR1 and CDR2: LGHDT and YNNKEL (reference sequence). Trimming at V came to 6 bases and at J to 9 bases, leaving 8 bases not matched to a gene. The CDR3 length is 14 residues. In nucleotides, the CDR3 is TGTGCCAGCAGGAGACAGGGTGTCGGTTCACCCCTCCACTTT. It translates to CASRRQGVGSPLHF.

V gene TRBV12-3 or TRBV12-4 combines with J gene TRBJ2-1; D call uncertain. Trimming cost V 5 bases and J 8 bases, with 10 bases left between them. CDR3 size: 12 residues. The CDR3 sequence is CASSRNGDEQFF. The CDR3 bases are TGTGCCAGCAGTCGTAATGGAGATGAGCAGTTCTTC.

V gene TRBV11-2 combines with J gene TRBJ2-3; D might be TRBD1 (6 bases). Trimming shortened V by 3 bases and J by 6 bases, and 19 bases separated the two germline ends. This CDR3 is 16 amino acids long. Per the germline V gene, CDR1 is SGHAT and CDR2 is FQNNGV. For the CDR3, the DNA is TGTGCCAGCAGCTTTTCCAGGGGCTTTTCCGCGGATACGCAGTATTTT. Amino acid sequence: CASSFSRGFSADTQYF.